What follows are 20 T cell receptor beta chains derived from one specimen sequenced in a study of blood T cell repertoires in COVID-19. The assay was immunoSEQ multiplex PCR, and TCRdb's table has in-frame clones only and misses some. The table records about 130,000 clones, about 80% of them present only once. Sequencing was carried out using PBMCs or T cells enriched from blood (not recorded which). The receptors come from a man aged 45-60 years who had recovered from COVID-19.

The chain has TRBV21-1 and TRBJ1-1; the table assigns TRBD1, which was not confirmed against the DNA. TRBV21-1 is a recognized pseudogene. There are 15 residues in the CDR3. The CDR3 nucleotides read TGTGCCAGCAAGGGACAGGGCCTCGAGAACACTGAAGCTTTCTTT. It translates to CASKGQGLENTEAFF.

This chain uses TRBV19 with TRBJ1-5; D remains ambiguous. Trimming took off 7 bases at V and 10 bases at J, with 14 bases between the two ends. Germline V lookup: CDR1 LNHDA, CDR2 SQIVND (reference sequence). The CDR3 extends over 12 amino acids. The CDR3 is CASNIGKVPQHF. The CDR3 region has the DNA TGTGCCAGTAACATCGGGAAGGTTCCCCAGCATTTT.

The V call is TRBV7-2, the J call TRBJ1-1, with TRBD1 identical over 7 bases. The CDR3 has 13 residues. The germline gives CDR1 SGHTA, CDR2 FQGNSA. Trimming cost V 4 bases and J 3 bases; bases outside gene matches: 2. CDR3: CASSSDRDTEAFF. CDR3 sequence (DNA): TGTGCCAGCAGCTCAGACAGGGACACTGAAGCTTTCTTT.

V gene TRBV5-1 combines with J gene TRBJ2-1; tentatively, D is TRBD2 (6 bases). Between the trimmed V and J ends, which lost 0 bases and 5 bases, there was a span of 12 bases. Germline V gives CDR1 SGHRS, CDR2 YFSETQ. The CDR3 is 15 residues long. CDR3 nucleotides: TGCGCCAGCAGCTTGGTGGCGGGGACTCACAATGAGCAGTTCTTC. This encodes CASSLVAGTHNEQFF. The complete variable domain, with remaining parts taken from reference TRBV5-1 and TRBJ2-1, reads KAGVTQTPRYLIKTRGQQVTLSCSPISGHRSVSWYQQTPGQGLQFLFEYFSETQRNKGNFPGRFSGRQFSNSRSEMNVSTLELGDSALYLCASSLVAGTHNEQFFGPGTRLTVL.

V is TRBV7-2 and J is TRBJ2-1, with a possible D match to TRBD1 (6 bases). This CDR3 contains 15 residues. V lost 10 bases, J lost 0 bases, and 16 bases lay in between. Germline V gene lookup returns CDR1 SGHTA and CDR2 FQGNSA. This CDR3 reads CAISLNRVSYNEQFF. For the CDR3, the DNA is TGTGCCATCTCCCTGAACAGGGTCTCCTACAATGAGCAGTTCTTC. Variable domain in full (rest from reference TRBV7-2 and TRBJ2-1): GAGVSQSPSNKVTEKGKDVELRCDPISGHTALYWYRQSLGQGLEFLIYFQGNSAPDKSGLPSDRFSAERTGGSVSTLTIQRTQQEDSAVYLCAISLNRVSYNEQFFGPGTRLTVL.

The chain couples TRBV6-5 to TRBJ1-2; 7 bases align to TRBD1. CDR1 MNHEY and CDR2 SVGAGI come from the germline V gene. V shed 6 bases, J shed 3 bases, and the junction held 7 bases outside the gene matches. The length of the CDR3 is 14 residues. CDR3: CASRRRDSDYGYTF. The CDR3, as DNA: TGTGCCAGCAGGAGGCGGGACAGTGACTATGGCTACACCTTC.

The CDR3: CASSSGTSGGPTTDTQYF. As DNA, the CDR3 is TGCGCCAGCAGCTCCGGGACTAGCGGGGGCCCTACCACAGATACGCAGTATTTT. The chain links TRBV5-1 to TRBJ2-3; 14 nucleotides line up with TRBD2. V lost 3 bases to trimming and J lost 2 bases; unmatched junction nucleotides: 8. CDR1 SGHRS and CDR2 YFSETQ come from the germline V gene. The CDR3 is 18 residues long.

The chain couples TRBV14 to TRBJ1-2; D may be TRBD1 (5 bases). Germline CDR1 is SGHDN and CDR2 is FVKESK. Trimming cost V 4 bases and J 4 bases, with 13 bases left between them. The CDR3 spans 14 residues. CDR3 coding DNA: TGTGCCAGCAGCCCAGCAGGGCTTGGCTATGGCTACACCTTC. Amino acid sequence: CASSPAGLGYGYTF. The full variable domain, rest sourced from reference TRBV14 and TRBJ1-2, is EAGVTQFPSHSVIEKGQTVTLRCDPISGHDNLYWYRRVMGKEIKFLLHFVKESKQDESGMPNNRFLAERTGGTYSTLKVQPAELEDSGVYFCASSPAGLGYGYTFGSGTRLTVV.

The chain employs TRBV7-2 and TRBJ2-7; TRBD1 matches 7 bases. CDR1 is SGHTA, CDR2 FQGNSA, per germline. Trimming removed 5 bases from V and 0 bases from J; junction bases left unmatched: 7. CDR3 length equals 15 residues. CDR3: CASSGRGRVSYEQYF. CDR3 DNA: TGTGCCAGCAGCGGTAGGGGGCGCGTCTCCTACGAGCAGTACTTC. The whole variable domain, filled in from reference TRBV7-2 and TRBJ2-7, reads GAGVSQSPSNKVTEKGKDVELRCDPISGHTALYWYRQSLGQGLEFLIYFQGNSAPDKSGLPSDRFSAERTGGSVSTLTIQRTQQEDSAVYLCASSGRGRVSYEQYFGPGTRLTVT.

V gene TRBV6-5 combines with J gene TRBJ2-3; perhaps TRBD2 as D (6 bases). There are 16 residues in the CDR3. Germline CDR1 MNHEY, CDR2 SVGAGI. With 2 bases removed from V and 8 bases from J, the gap between germline ends came to 20 bases. The CDR3 loop is CASSYRTLTSPVTQYF. CDR3 in DNA: TGTGCCAGCAGTTACCGGACCCTCACTAGCCCGGTTACGCAGTATTTT.

V gene TRBV2 combines with J gene TRBJ1-2; D possibly corresponds to TRBD1 (6 bases). Between the trimmed V and J ends, which lost 6 bases and 8 bases, there was a span of 13 bases. Germline values: CDR1 SNHLY, CDR2 FYNNEI. The CDR3 totals 12 residues. CDR3: CASRWDNSGYTF. The CDR3 DNA reads TGTGCCAGCAGGTGGGACAACTCGGGCTACACCTTC.

The gene calls are TRBV7-3 and TRBJ2-1; TRBD2 matches at 7 bases. The CDR3 runs to 16 residues. Unmatched junction bases numbered 15, after V lost 1 base and J lost 12 bases. Germline loops: CDR1 SGHTA, CDR2 FQGTGA. The CDR3 region is CASSLNPSAGSQGQFF. The CDR3 nucleotides are TGTGCCAGCAGCTTAAACCCCTCAGCGGGAAGTCAAGGGCAGTTCTTC.

This clone appeared many times. The chain employs TRBV3-1 (or the pseudogene TRBV3-2) and TRBJ2-1; 12 positions match TRBD2. V was clipped by 2 bases and J by 1 base; unmatched bases: 3. There are 17 residues in the CDR3. Looked up from germline, CDR1 is LGHDT and CDR2 is YNNKEL (reference sequence). CDR3 bases: TGTGCCAGCAGCCAACAACTAGCGGGGGGATCCTACAATGAGCAGTTCTTC. It encodes CASSQQLAGGSYNEQFF.

The chain uses TRBV5-1 and TRBJ2-3, with a tentative D call TRBD2 (6 bases). Germline V CDR1 and CDR2: SGHRS, YFSETQ. Deletions cut 4 bases from V and 4 bases from J, with 16 bases between. The CDR3 covers 15 residues. The CDR3 spells CASSLLGTGADTQYF. The CDR3 DNA reads as TGCGCCAGCAGCCTACTAGGGACTGGGGCAGATACGCAGTATTTT.

The chain has TRBV3-1 (or the pseudogene TRBV3-2) and TRBJ2-7; D is undetermined. The CDR3 length is 12 residues. Trimming removed 4 bases at V and 5 bases at J, with 9 bases between. Germline assignment: CDR1 LGHDT and CDR2 YNNKEL (reference sequence). CDR3 protein: CASSRRQNEQYF. The CDR3 bases are TGTGCCAGCAGCCGGCGGCAGAACGAGCAGTACTTC.

This chain uses TRBV4-1 with TRBJ2-2; the match to TRBD2 covers 10 bases. The CDR3 has 15 amino acids. Trimming cost V 4 bases and J 6 bases; bases outside gene matches: 5. CDR1 is MGHRA, CDR2 YSYEKL, per germline. The chain's CDR3 is CASSLSGGAAGELFF. The CDR3 coding sequence is TGCGCCAGCAGCCTAAGCGGGGGGGCCGCCGGGGAGCTGTTTTTT.

The rearrangement links TRBV29-1 to TRBJ2-1; 15 bases agree with TRBD2. After removal of 4 bases from V and 0 bases from J, the junction contained 7 bases not matched to a gene. Per the germline V gene, CDR1 is SQVTM and CDR2 is ANQGSEA. The CDR3 is made up of 18 amino acids. DNA of the CDR3: TGCAGCGTTGTCGGGACTAGCGGGGGGACGAGCTCCTACAATGAGCAGTTCTTC. The encoded protein is CSVVGTSGGTSSYNEQFF.

This chain uses TRBV7-2 with TRBJ2-1, with TRBD2 identical over 7 bases. The CDR3 consists of 14 residues. V lost 3 bases to trimming and J lost 5 bases; unmatched junction nucleotides: 4. Germline lookup yields CDR1 SGHTA and CDR2 FQGNSA. Here the CDR3 DNA reads TGTGCCAGCAGCTTTGCGGGAGCGAACAATGAGCAGTTCTTC. Amino acid sequence: CASSFAGANNEQFF. The full variable domain, with the rest looked up from reference TRBV7-2 and TRBJ2-1, is GAGVSQSPSNKVTEKGKDVELRCDPISGHTALYWYRQSLGQGLEFLIYFQGNSAPDKSGLPSDRFSAERTGGSVSTLTIQRTQQEDSAVYLCASSFAGANNEQFFGPGTRLTVL.

A single count supports this clone. The chain joins TRBV7-2 to TRBJ1-5; unclear D gene. The CDR3 runs 13 residues. The V end lost 5 bases, the J end lost 0 bases, and 5 bases lay between the germline ends. Per the germline V gene, CDR1 is SGHTA and CDR2 is FQGNSA. Here the CDR3 DNA reads TGTGCCAGCAGCCAGTATAGCAATCAGCCCCAGCATTTT. As protein: CASSQYSNQPQHF.

This chain joins TRBV10-2 and TRBJ1-4; D call uncertain. CDR3 length equals 13 residues. Trimming took off 2 bases at V and 11 bases at J, with 12 bases between the two ends. CDR1 and CDR2 (germline): WSHSY, SAAADI. CDR3 amino acids: CASSERAAGKLFF. CDR3 DNA: TGCGCCAGCAGTGAGAGAGCTGCGGGGAAACTGTTTTTT.